Following are 8 T cell receptor beta chains from one sample sequenced in a study of blood T cell repertoires in COVID-19. Produced via immunoSEQ multiplex PCR; TCRdb's table is partial and in-frame only. The repertoire holds 150,000 to 250,000 clones, roughly four fifths seen once, with 12% in the top ten. The sequencing sample was made of PBMCs or T cells enriched from blood (not recorded which). The receptors here all came from a man aged 35 to 55 who had recovered from COVID-19.

This clone showed up just a few times. The gene calls are TRBV7-3 and TRBJ2-3; TRBD2 matches 7 bases. With 2 bases clipped from V and 1 base from J, the junction kept 0 bases outside the gene matches. The CDR3 spans 14 residues. Germline assignment: CDR1 SGHTA and CDR2 FQGTGA. This CDR3 is CASSLAGGTDTQYF. As DNA, the CDR3 is TGTGCCAGCAGCTTAGCGGGGGGCACAGATACGCAGTATTTT.

This clone was seen a handful of times. The chain joins TRBV7-9 to TRBJ2-2; the D gene is possibly TRBD1 (6 bases). V lost 1 base, J lost 4 bases, and 16 bases lay in between. CDR1 is SEHNR and CDR2 is FQNEAQ in the germline V gene (reference sequence). This CDR3 has 17 residues. The CDR3 protein is CASSLGGDTSSTGELFF. Here the CDR3 DNA reads TGTGCCAGCAGCTTAGGAGGGGACACCTCCTCCACCGGGGAGCTGTTTTTT.

This clone was counted once. The V and J genes are TRBV19 and TRBJ2-2; a weak D match, TRBD1 (6 bases). Trimming cost V 7 bases and J 5 bases, with 14 bases left between them. Germline CDR1 reads LNHDA; CDR2 reads SQIVND (reference sequence). This CDR3 region has 14 residues. The CDR3 sequence: CASMWGRLTGELFF. The CDR3 nucleotides are TGTGCCAGTATGTGGGGGCGCCTGACCGGGGAGCTGTTTTTT. Looking up the rest from reference TRBV19 and TRBJ2-2 gives the full variable domain: DGGITQSPKYLFRKEGQNVTLSCEQNLNHDAMYWYRQDPGQGLRLIYYSQIVNDFQKGDIAEGYSVSREKKESFPLTVTSAQKNPTAFYLCASMWGRLTGELFFGEGSRLTVL.

This chain joins TRBV28 and TRBJ1-5; 11 bases are shared with TRBD1. Germline assignment: CDR1 MDHEN and CDR2 SYDVKM. CDR3 length: 16 amino acids. J lost 5 bases, V lost 4 bases, and 7 bases had no gene match. CDR3 in amino acids: CASSSPDRGLDQPQHF. The CDR3 DNA follows: TGTGCCAGCAGTTCCCCGGACAGGGGGCTAGATCAGCCCCAGCATTTT.

The chain has TRBV10-1 and TRBJ2-7; 11 nucleotides align to TRBD2. CDR3 length: 17 amino acids. Germline CDR1 reads WNHNN; CDR2 reads SYGVQD (reference sequence). V shed 4 bases and J 2 bases; nucleotides not matched to a gene: 10. DNA of the CDR3: TGCGCCAGCAGTGGGACTAGCGGGCACCGCCGAGCCTACGAGCAGTACGTC. Residues: CASSGTSGHRRAYEQYV.

The chain is built from TRBV7-2 and TRBJ2-3; 15 bases map to TRBD2. Trimming at V came to 5 bases and at J to 3 bases, leaving 12 bases not matched to a gene. From germline, CDR1 is SGHTA and CDR2 FQGNSA. This CDR3 is 19 amino acids long. The DNA for the CDR3 is TGTGCCAGCAGCCGGGGACTAGCGGGAGGAAGGTTGTTAACAGATACGCAGTATTTT. Residues: CASSRGLAGGRLLTDTQYF.

The chain has TRBV21-1 and TRBJ1-6; the DNA was not compared with TRBD1, the D call given in the table. TRBV21-1 is marked as a pseudogene. The CDR3 loop spans 18 amino acids. For the CDR3, the DNA is TGTGCCAGCAGCCTCCTAGTGACCGGACAGGGAAAAGACTCACCCCTCCACTTT. This codes for CASSLLVTGQGKDSPLHF.

The rearrangement links TRBV19 to TRBJ2-7; 7 bases match TRBD2. The ends lost 4 bases at V and 1 base at J; junction bases unmatched: 4. Germline V gene data show CDR1 as LNHDA and CDR2 as SQIVND (reference sequence). This CDR3 has 14 amino acids. The DNA for the CDR3 is TGTGCCAGTAGTAGGTGGGGGGGTTCCTACGAGCAGTACTTC. Translation gives CASSRWGGSYEQYF.